The entry below describes one TCR beta chain. Its antigen is unknown. No base-level quality is on record; no much larger clone is a single base apart. TCRbeta CDR3 regions were amplified from genomic DNA using the immunoSEQ Assay, a bias-controlled multiplex PCR. Per the authors' processing: The number of nucleated cells in each sample was estimated from the amplification of reference gene primers within the assay. Sequence reads were collapsed and filtered to measure the absolute abundance of every unique TCRbeta CDR3 rearrangement. Productive Simpson clonality was computed per sample as the square root of Simpson's diversity index over productive rearrangements. Imported from immuneACCESS, the table was reduced by TCRdb to in-frame sequences with V and J called. These copies leave out some clones; in studies compared against another copy, an unresolved V gene accounts for under half, and the cause of the remainder is not known. V, J and clone size are taken as reported in that table, and D and trimming were inferred from the DNA itself. The sample has some 130,000 clones on record, roughly 80% of them singletons. The top ten constitute 17% of the sample.

Whole blood was collected in K2EDTA tubes by collaborating institutions according to the institutions' own protocols. For TCRbeta analysis, collaborator samples were shipped as frozen whole blood, as isolated PBMCs, or as DNA extracted from either sample type. The data originate from a study of blood T cell repertoires in COVID-19 (dated by TCRdb to 2018 to 2021). Context from the whole study: Collaborator samples came from the United States, Italy and Spain and covered acute and convalescent phases of COVID-19. A de-identified subject ID, COVID-19 status, age in years and sex were almost always included in the sample metadata. The material from the prospective study consisted of cDNA or gDNA derived from T cells, B-cell-depleted T cells, or PBMCs. Samples came from the ongoing ImmuneRACE study (first 160 participants) plus 1,254 subjects from 6 global collaborators. A freely available public database, intended as a resource for researchers studying the immune response to SARS-CoV-2, is where the repertoires were released. Where available, HLA class I and class II types were obtained from metadata supplied by the sample provider rather than from assay-based typing. The dataset comprised deeply sampled blood TCRbeta repertoires from subjects exposed to, actively infected with, or recovered from COVID-19.

The research as a whole found: Clinical and demographic metadata were provided uncurated, with the amount varying by source and participant.

The sample taken for sequencing was peripheral blood. The clonotype was recovered from a woman of 80 years or more with acute or convalescent COVID-19.

The sequenced DNA is TGTGCCAGCAGTCTCGGACACCCAAGCACAGATACGCAGTATTTT. This encodes CASSLGHPSTDTQYF. Recombination joined TRBV6-4 with TRBJ2-3; D gene: possibly TRBD1, on 5 matching bases. Reading from cysteine to phenylalanine, the CDR3 counts 15 amino acids. Only the CDR3 DNA is retained, 45 bases long and in frame from the first base. CDR1 MRHNA and CDR2 SNTAGT are derived from the germline V gene. V is shortened by 5 bases, J by 0 bases, and the region joining them spans 12 bases.